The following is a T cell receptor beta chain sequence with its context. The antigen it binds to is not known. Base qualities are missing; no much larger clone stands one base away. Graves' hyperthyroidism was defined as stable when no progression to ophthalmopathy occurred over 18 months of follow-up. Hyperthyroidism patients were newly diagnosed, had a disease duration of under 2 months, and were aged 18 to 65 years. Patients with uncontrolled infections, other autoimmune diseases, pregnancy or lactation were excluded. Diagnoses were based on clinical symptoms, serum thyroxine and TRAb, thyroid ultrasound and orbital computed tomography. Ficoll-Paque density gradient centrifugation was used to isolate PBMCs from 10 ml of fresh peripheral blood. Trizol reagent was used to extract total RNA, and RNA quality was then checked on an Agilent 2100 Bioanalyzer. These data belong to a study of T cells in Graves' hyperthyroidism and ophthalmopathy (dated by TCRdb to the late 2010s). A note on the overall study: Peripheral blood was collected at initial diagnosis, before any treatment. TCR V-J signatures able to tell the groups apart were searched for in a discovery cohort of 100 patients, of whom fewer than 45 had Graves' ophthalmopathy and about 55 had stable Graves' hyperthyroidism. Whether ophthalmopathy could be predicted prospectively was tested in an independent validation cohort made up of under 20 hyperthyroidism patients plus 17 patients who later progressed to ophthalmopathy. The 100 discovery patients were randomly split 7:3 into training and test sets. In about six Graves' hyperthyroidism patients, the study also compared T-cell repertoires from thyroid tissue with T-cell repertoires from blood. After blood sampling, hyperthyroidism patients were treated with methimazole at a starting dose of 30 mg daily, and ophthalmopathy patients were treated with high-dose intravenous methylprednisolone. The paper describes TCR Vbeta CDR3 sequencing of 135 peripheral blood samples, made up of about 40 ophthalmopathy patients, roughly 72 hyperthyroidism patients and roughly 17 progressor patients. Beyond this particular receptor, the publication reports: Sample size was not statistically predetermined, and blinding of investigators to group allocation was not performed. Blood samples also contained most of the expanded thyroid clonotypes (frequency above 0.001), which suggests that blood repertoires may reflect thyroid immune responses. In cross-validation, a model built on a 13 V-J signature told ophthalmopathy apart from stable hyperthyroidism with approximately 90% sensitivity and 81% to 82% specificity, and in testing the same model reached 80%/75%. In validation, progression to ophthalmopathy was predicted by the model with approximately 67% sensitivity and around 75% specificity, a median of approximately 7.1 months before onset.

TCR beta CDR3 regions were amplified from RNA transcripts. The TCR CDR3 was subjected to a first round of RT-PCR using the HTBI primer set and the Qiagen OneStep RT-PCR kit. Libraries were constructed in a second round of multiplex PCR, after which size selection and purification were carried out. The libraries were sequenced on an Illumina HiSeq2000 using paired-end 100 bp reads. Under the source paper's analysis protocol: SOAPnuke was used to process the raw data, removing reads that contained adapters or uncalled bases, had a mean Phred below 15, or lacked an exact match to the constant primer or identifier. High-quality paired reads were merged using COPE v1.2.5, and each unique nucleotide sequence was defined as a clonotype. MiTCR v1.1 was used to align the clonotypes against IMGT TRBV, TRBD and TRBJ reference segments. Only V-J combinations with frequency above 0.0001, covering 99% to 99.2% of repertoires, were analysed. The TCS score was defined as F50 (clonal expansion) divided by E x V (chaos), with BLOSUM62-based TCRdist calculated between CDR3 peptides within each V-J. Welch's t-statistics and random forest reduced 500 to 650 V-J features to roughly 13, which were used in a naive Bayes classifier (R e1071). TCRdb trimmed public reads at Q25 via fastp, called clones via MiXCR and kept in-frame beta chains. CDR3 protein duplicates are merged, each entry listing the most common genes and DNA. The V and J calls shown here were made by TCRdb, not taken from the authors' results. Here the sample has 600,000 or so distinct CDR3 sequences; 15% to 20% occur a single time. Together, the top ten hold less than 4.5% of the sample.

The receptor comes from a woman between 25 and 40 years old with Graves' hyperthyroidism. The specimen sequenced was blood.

In nucleotide form, the sequence is TGTGCCACCAGTGATCCCCGGGGCACAGATACGCAGTATTTT. Translation gives CATSDPRGTDTQYF. This receptor chain uses TRBV24-1 and TRBJ2-3; there is no confident call for the D gene. The germline V gene gives CDR1 as KGHDR and CDR2 as SFDVKD. V is pared back by 3 bases and J by 1 base, with 7 bases lying between the germline termini. Reading from cysteine to phenylalanine, the CDR3 counts 14 amino acids. CDR3 DNA is the only sequence kept; it has 42 bases, read in frame from the first base.